These T cell receptor beta chains were read from a single sample in a study of immune evolution from preneoplasia to lung adenocarcinoma. Assay used: immunoSEQ multiplex PCR; TCRdb lists only in-frame clones, some missing. The sample has some 5,600 clones, 80% seen once. Sequenced: FFPE normal lung tissue adjacent to the tumor. These receptor sequences come from a person aged 50 to 70 with lung adenocarcinoma. CDR3s include the opening cysteine and the closing phenylalanine or tryptophan. D genes are given only for firm matches. Size is omitted from some rows. Given values are once, few, many or a class for expanded clones.

cdr3_aa cdr3_nt d_call j_call v_call clone_size
CASSYAPTKYEQYF TGTGCCAGCAGTTACGCTCCAACAAAATACGAGCAGTACTTC - TRBJ2-7 TRBV6-5 -
CASSRQGLADTDTQYF TGTGCCAGCAGCAGACAGGGACTAGCGGACACAGATACGCAGTATTTT TRBD2 TRBJ2-3 TRBV11-3 -
CASSWSSDRATYEQYF TGCGCCAGCAGCTGGAGTTCCGACAGGGCCACCTACGAGCAGTACTTC TRBD1 TRBJ2-7 TRBV5-1 -
CASSANGQGNQPQHF TGTGCCAGTAGTGCAAATGGACAGGGCAATCAGCCCCAGCATTTT TRBD1 TRBJ1-5 TRBV19 few
CASSGRVGNEQYF TGTGCCAGCAGCGGTCGGGTTGGAAACGAGCAGTACTTC - TRBJ2-7 TRBV7-9 -
CASSLTFSNNQPQHF TGTGCCAGCAGCTTAACTTTCAGCAACAATCAGCCCCAGCATTTT - TRBJ1-5 TRBV11-2 -
CASSLGAETQYF TGTGCCAGCAGCTTAGGGGCGGAGACCCAGTACTTC - TRBJ2-5 TRBV7-2 -
CAWSVTSAGYNEQFF TGTGCCTGGAGTGTAACTAGCGCGGGCTACAATGAGCAGTTCTTC TRBD2 TRBJ2-1 TRBV30 -
CASSVIRTSSYNEQFF TGTGCCAGTAGTGTGATACGGACTAGCTCCTACAATGAGCAGTTCTTC TRBD2 TRBJ2-1 TRBV19 -
CASSSNGGEGGETQYF TGTGCCAGCAGTTCCAACGGGGGCGAGGGGGGAGAGACCCAGTACTTC - TRBJ2-5 TRBV6-4 -
CASRTFVGEGYTF TGTGCCAGCAGAACCTTTGTCGGGGAAGGCTACACCTTC - TRBJ1-2 TRBV6-5 -
CASSVGTTSNQPQHF TGTGCCAGCAGCGTAGGGACAACGAGCAATCAGCCCCAGCATTTT - TRBJ1-5 TRBV7-9 -
CASSLGSGRASLETQYF TGTGCCAGCAGCTTAGGCAGCGGGAGGGCATCATTGGAGACCCAGTACTTC TRBD2 TRBJ2-5 TRBV11-3 -
CASSYLGGSSADTQYF TGTGCCAGCAGTTACCTTGGTGGGAGCAGCGCAGATACGCAGTATTTT - TRBJ2-3 TRBV6-6 -
CSVLEVGDTQYF TGCAGCGTTCTTGAGGTTGGTGATACGCAGTATTTT - TRBJ2-3 TRBV29-1 -
CASTPRGETQYF TGTGCCAGCACCCCCCGGGGGGAGACCCAGTACTTC - TRBJ2-5 TRBV28 -
CATSGGVQHSEKLFF TGTGCCACCAGCGGCGGGGTTCAACACTCTGAAAAACTGTTTTTT - TRBJ1-4 TRBV15 -
CASSLVGSGSADTQYF TGCGCCAGCAGCTTGGTGGGTAGCGGGAGCGCAGATACGCAGTATTTT TRBD2 TRBJ2-3 TRBV5-1 -
CASSVDWRGARAEAFF TGTGCCAGCAGCGTAGACTGGCGGGGGGCGAGGGCTGAAGCTTTCTTT - TRBJ1-1 TRBV9 medium-sized
CASTEVMNTEAFF TGTGCCAGCACGGAAGTCATGAACACTGAAGCTTTCTTT - TRBJ1-1 TRBV6-1 -
CASSLDSGANVLTF TGTGCCAGCAGCTTAGACTCTGGGGCCAACGTCCTGACTTTC - TRBJ2-6 TRBV7-9 once
CASSQEMSSNQPQHF TGCGCCAGCAGCCAAGAAATGAGCAGCAATCAGCCCCAGCATTTT - TRBJ1-5 TRBV4-1 -
CASSESRDREQYF TGTGCCAGCAGTGAGTCGAGAGACCGAGAGCAGTACTTC - TRBJ2-7 TRBV2 -
CASSLDQGIYGYTF TGTGCCAGCAGCTTGGATCAGGGTATCTATGGCTACACCTTC - TRBJ1-2 TRBV5-4 few
CASSSDRGRGNTIYF TGTGCCAGCAGCTCGGACAGGGGGCGTGGAAACACCATATATTTT TRBD1 TRBJ1-3 TRBV7-6 -
CARTPGGVGTDTQYF TGTGCCAGGACCCCTGGGGGCGTGGGCACAGATACGCAGTATTTT - TRBJ2-3 TRBV2 -
CASSDRRATYEQYF TGTGCCAGCAGTGACCGGCGGGCCACCTACGAGCAGTACTTC - TRBJ2-7 TRBV2 -
CASSLGIHLNTEAFF TGCGCCAGCAGCTTGGGGATCCACCTGAACACTGAAGCTTTCTTT - TRBJ1-1 TRBV5-1 -
CASQPSGSSYEQYF TGTGCCAGCCAACCTAGCGGTAGCTCCTACGAGCAGTACTTC TRBD2 TRBJ2-7 TRBV6-6 -
CAWSIGGQETQYF TGTGCCTGGAGTATTGGAGGGCAAGAGACCCAGTACTTC - TRBJ2-5 TRBV30 -
CSVTRDSDHYGYTF TGCAGCGTTACCCGGGACAGTGATCACTATGGCTACACCTTC TRBD1 TRBJ1-2 TRBV29-1 -
CASSLGQGDEKLFF TGTGCCAGCAGCCTGGGACAGGGGGATGAAAAACTGTTTTTT TRBD1 TRBJ1-4 TRBV7-9 -
CASTPGTGKNIQYF TGTGCCAGCACCCCGGGGACAGGAAAAAACATTCAGTACTTC TRBD1 TRBJ2-4 TRBV5-6 -
CASSSGLAGVTDTQYF TGTGCCAGCAGCTCCGGACTAGCGGGAGTCACAGATACGCAGTATTTT TRBD2 TRBJ2-3 TRBV7-7 -
CASSHNYEQYF TGCGCCAGCAGCCACAACTACGAGCAGTACTTC - TRBJ2-7 TRBV5-1 -
CASSPPSWAETQYF TGTGCCAGCAGCCCTCCTAGTTGGGCTGAGACCCAGTACTTC - TRBJ2-5 TRBV7-9 -
CASSLISGANANEQFF TGCGCCAGCAGCTTGATCAGTGGGGCTAACGCCAATGAGCAGTTCTTC - TRBJ2-1 TRBV5-1 -
CASSQDRAAFF TGTGCCAGCAGCCAAGACAGGGCGGCTTTCTTT TRBD1 TRBJ1-1 TRBV11-1 -
CASSQDPGYSYNEQFF TGTGCCAGCAGCCAAGATCCAGGATACTCCTACAATGAGCAGTTCTTC - TRBJ2-1 TRBV14 few
CASSSGLYNEQFF TGTGCCAGCAGTTCGGGACTTTACAATGAGCAGTTCTTC - TRBJ2-1 TRBV27 -
CASRLRAGRRSQVDTQYF TGTGCCAGCAGGCTTAGGGCGGGTAGGCGTTCTCAGGTGGATACGCAGTATTTT - TRBJ2-3 TRBV27 -
CASSLSGGRLWNTEAFF TGTGCCAGCAGCTTATCAGGGGGCCGTTTATGGAACACTGAAGCTTTCTTT TRBD1 TRBJ1-1 TRBV7-6 -
CAVSRASGGNEQFF TGTGCCGTGTCGAGGGCTAGCGGGGGCAATGAGCAGTTCTTC TRBD2 TRBJ2-1 TRBV27 large
CASRTLAGSSGEQYF TGTGCCAGCAGGACCCTAGCGGGATCCTCGGGGGAGCAGTACTTC TRBD2 TRBJ2-7 TRBV6-5 -
CASSEAGTGNWEQYF TGTGCCAGCAGTGAAGCCGGGACAGGGAACTGGGAGCAGTACTTC TRBD1 TRBJ2-7 TRBV6-1 -
CASSLRAGQGSYEQYF TGCGCCAGCAGCTTGCGAGCCGGACAGGGTTCCTACGAGCAGTACTTC TRBD1 TRBJ2-7 TRBV5-1 -
CASSNDPVNEQFF TGTGCCAGCAGCAACGACCCGGTCAATGAGCAGTTCTTC - TRBJ2-1 TRBV9 medium-sized
CASSQGLPRTETQYF TGCGCCAGCAGCCAAGGACTCCCACGGACGGAGACCCAGTACTTC - TRBJ2-5 TRBV4-1 -
CASSLWENTEAFF TGCGCCAGCAGCCTGTGGGAAAACACTGAAGCTTTCTTT - TRBJ1-1 TRBV5-1 -
CASSYGGSGSYEQFF TGTGCCAGCAGTTACGGGGGGAGCGGGAGCTATGAGCAGTTCTTC TRBD2 TRBJ2-1 TRBV6-5 -
CASSQEYAEHTGELFF TGTGCCAGCAGCCAAGAATACGCGGAGCACACCGGGGAGCTGTTTTTT - TRBJ2-2 TRBV4-2 -
CASTSGPTDTQYF TGTGCCAGCACCTCCGGTCCCACAGATACGCAGTATTTT - TRBJ2-3 TRBV11-1 once
CASSAFTPGGAGTQYF TGCGCCAGCAGCGCTTTCACCCCGGGGGGCGCGGGAACGCAGTATTTT - TRBJ2-3 TRBV10-1 -